The rows below give T cell receptor beta chains drawn from one sample of a study of blood T cell repertoires in COVID-19. The table came from immunoSEQ multiplex PCR; TCRdb's copy has only in-frame clones and leaves some out. The table shows tens of thousands of clones, with 89% occurring only once. The sequenced sample was peripheral blood. Receptors were obtained from a man aged 60 to 75 with acute or convalescent COVID-19. Each CDR3 is given with its conserved first and last residue. The D gene is left open where the match is weak. Clone sizes are given selectively: once, few, many, or a class where the clone is expanded.

V	J	D	size	CDR3	DNA
TRBV30	TRBJ2-7	NA	once	CAWVAGVEEQYF	TGTGCCTGGGTGGCCGGGGTAGAAGAGCAGTACTTC
TRBV7-9	TRBJ2-1	TRBD2	NA	CASSSFPLRGGRPGEQFF	TGTGCCAGCAGCTCTTTCCCCTTGCGGGGGGGCCGTCCGGGTGAGCAGTTCTTC
TRBV5-1	TRBJ2-6	TRBD1	NA	CASSLGQGAPGANVLTF	TGCGCCAGCAGCCTAGGACAGGGTGCACCTGGGGCCAACGTCCTGACTTTC
TRBV6-5	TRBJ2-1	TRBD1	once	CASSYGQGVVNEQFF	TGTGCCAGCAGTTACGGACAGGGGGTTGTCAATGAGCAGTTCTTC
TRBV6-1	TRBJ2-1	NA	NA	CASSEKAGGAGAEQFF	TGTGCCAGCAGTGAAAAAGCAGGTGGGGCGGGGGCTGAGCAGTTCTTC
TRBV6-6	TRBJ2-5	NA	NA	CASSYRGETQYF	TGTGCCAGCAGTTACAGGGGCGAGACCCAGTACTTC
TRBV10-2	TRBJ2-5	NA	NA	CASSGTGGGRTQYF	TGCGCCAGCAGTGGTACAGGGGGGGGAAGAACCCAGTACTTC
TRBV19	TRBJ1-2	TRBD1	NA	CASSIQGTGVRGYTF	TGTGCCAGTAGTATCCAAGGTACAGGGGTGAGGGGCTACACCTTC
TRBV19	TRBJ2-2	NA	NA	CASRHSLLNTGELFF	TGTGCCAGTAGACACAGCTTACTTAACACCGGGGAGCTGTTTTTT
TRBV9	TRBJ1-1	TRBD1	NA	CASSGDRGVTEAFF	TGTGCCAGCAGCGGGGACAGGGGGGTCACTGAAGCTTTCTTT
TRBV5-1	TRBJ1-1	TRBD1	NA	CASRAGGWTEAFF	TGCGCCAGCAGGGCAGGGGGCTGGACTGAAGCTTTCTTT
TRBV11-2	TRBJ2-7	TRBD1	once	CASSEFPGQGYEQYF	TGTGCCAGCAGCGAGTTCCCGGGACAGGGATACGAGCAGTACTTC
TRBV11-2	TRBJ2-1	TRBD2	NA	CASSSAGTSGWRSEQFF	TGTGCCAGCAGCTCTGCCGGGACTAGCGGGTGGCGGTCTGAGCAGTTCTTC
TRBV14	TRBJ1-1	NA	few	CASSLTGLNTEAFF	TGTGCCAGCAGCCTTACAGGGTTGAACACTGAAGCTTTCTTT
TRBV9	TRBJ1-1	NA	NA	CASSVVSGVDTEAFF	TGTGCCAGCAGCGTAGTTTCAGGGGTGGACACTGAAGCTTTCTTT
TRBV24-1	TRBJ2-1	NA	NA	CATSDSDEGWNEQFF	TGTGCCACCAGTGATTCCGACGAGGGTTGGAATGAGCAGTTCTTC
TRBV7-8	TRBJ1-1	TRBD1	once	CASSLEGQGANWYGTEAFF	TGTGCCAGCAGCTTAGAAGGTCAGGGGGCGAATTGGTACGGCACTGAAGCTTTCTTT
TRBV19	TRBJ1-2	NA	NA	CASRHRAPQGGYTF	TGTGCCAGTCGCCACCGGGCCCCCCAGGGGGGCTACACCTTC
TRBV30	TRBJ1-1	NA	NA	CAWSSVNLFMNTEAFF	TGTGCCTGGAGTTCGGTCAACCTCTTCATGAACACTGAAGCTTTCTTT
TRBV27	TRBJ2-1	TRBD1	NA	CASSLISGTGAYNEQFF	TGTGCCAGCAGTTTAATTTCCGGGACAGGGGCCTACAATGAGCAGTTCTTC
TRBV11-2	TRBJ2-3	TRBD2	NA	CASSPGLAGFTDTQYF	TGTGCCAGCAGCCCCGGACTAGCGGGGTTCACAGATACGCAGTATTTT
TRBV7-2	TRBJ2-1	TRBD2	once	CASSTGTSGYNEQFF	TGTGCCAGCAGCACCGGGACTAGCGGTTACAATGAGCAGTTCTTC
TRBV11-2	TRBJ2-2	TRBD1	NA	CASSFRQGALTGELFF	TGTGCCAGCAGCTTCAGACAGGGGGCCTTAACCGGGGAGCTGTTTTTT
TRBV6-5	TRBJ2-5	NA	NA	CASSIAGTRQETQYF	TGTGCCAGCAGCATAGCCGGGACAAGACAAGAGACCCAGTACTTC
TRBV5-1	TRBJ2-7	TRBD1	NA	CASSSGLGQGVYEQYF	TGCGCCAGCAGTTCCGGGCTTGGACAGGGGGTCTACGAGCAGTACTTC
TRBV7-8	TRBJ1-1	TRBD1	once	CASSQVTGGPPEAFF	TGTGCCAGCAGTCAGGTGACAGGGGGCCCCCCCGAAGCTTTCTTT
TRBV5-4	TRBJ2-5	NA	NA	CASSLAAGQETQYF	TGTGCCAGCAGCTTGGCAGCGGGCCAAGAGACCCAGTACTTC
TRBV6-5	TRBJ2-1	TRBD2	NA	CAIARLAGGSNEQFF	TGTGCCATCGCAAGACTAGCGGGGGGGTCAAATGAGCAGTTCTTC
TRBV27	TRBJ1-1	NA	NA	CASSLSAGRDTEAFF	TGTGCCAGCAGTTTATCAGCAGGGAGGGACACTGAAGCTTTCTTT
TRBV12-5	TRBJ2-1	TRBD2	NA	CASGWGGSSYNEQFF	TGTGCTAGTGGATGGGGGGGAAGCTCCTACAATGAGCAGTTCTTC
TRBV7-9	TRBJ1-5	NA	NA	CASSLGAGEPQHF	TGTGCCAGCAGCTTAGGGGCAGGGGAGCCCCAGCATTTT
TRBV12-3/TRBV12-4	TRBJ1-4	NA	NA	CASGGTPNEKLFF	TGTGCCAGCGGCGGGACTCCCAATGAAAAACTGTTTTTT
TRBV7-2	TRBJ1-5	TRBD1	NA	CASSTDRAGNQPQHF	TGTGCCAGCAGCACAGACAGGGCGGGCAATCAGCCCCAGCATTTT
TRBV20-1	TRBJ2-7	TRBD1	NA	CSASLQDRGHEQYF	TGCAGTGCTAGTTTGCAGGACAGGGGTCACGAGCAGTACTTC
TRBV6-5	TRBJ1-3	NA	once	CASSRQNGSGNTIYF	TGTGCCAGCTCTAGACAGAATGGCTCTGGAAACACCATATATTTT
TRBV7-9	TRBJ2-2	TRBD1	NA	CASSSSTGPTGELFF	TGTGCCAGCAGCTCTTCGACAGGGCCCACCGGGGAGCTGTTTTTT
TRBV18	TRBJ1-1	NA	NA	CASSTFMNAAFF	TGTGCCAGCTCAACATTTATGAACGCAGCTTTCTTT
TRBV3-1/TRBV3-2	TRBJ1-1	TRBD1	NA	CASSQDRGQGNTEAFF	TGTGCCAGCAGCCAAGATCGTGGACAGGGGAACACTGAAGCTTTCTTT
TRBV15	TRBJ2-7	TRBD1	NA	CATSRDRGNEQYF	TGTGCCACCAGTCGGGACAGGGGCAACGAGCAGTACTTC
TRBV6-5	TRBJ2-7	NA	NA	CASSNRDEQYF	TGTGCCAGCAGTAACAGGGACGAGCAGTACTTC
TRBV6-5	TRBJ2-7	NA	NA	CASSSYTDRTSREQYF	TGTGCCAGCAGTTCCTATACCGACAGGACTTCACGGGAGCAGTACTTC
TRBV6-5	TRBJ2-4	TRBD1	NA	CASSYWTGTIQYF	TGTGCCAGCAGTTACTGGACAGGGACCATTCAGTACTTC
TRBV3-1/TRBV3-2	TRBJ1-3	NA	few	CASSLSSLSGNTIYF	TGTGCCAGCAGCCTTAGTTCCCTCTCTGGAAACACCATATATTTT
TRBV24-1	TRBJ2-7	NA	NA	CATSGGDLYEQYF	TGTGCCACCAGTGGGGGGGACCTCTACGAGCAGTACTTC
TRBV7-9	TRBJ2-2	TRBD2	NA	CASSLRKAGFTGELFF	TGTGCCAGCAGCTTAAGAAAAGCGGGGTTCACCGGGGAGCTGTTTTTT
TRBV27	TRBJ1-5	NA	medium-sized	CASSGAGQPQHF	TGTGCCAGCAGTGGAGCCGGCCAGCCCCAGCATTTT
TRBV5-1	TRBJ2-1	NA	NA	CASSFEFNEQFF	TGCGCCAGCAGCTTTGAGTTTAATGAGCAGTTCTTC